This is a list of T cell receptor beta chains from one sample in a study of breast tumors, draining lymph nodes, adjacent tissues. TCRdb processed the multiplex PCR reads anew with MiXCR; each CDR3 protein has one entry. The sample holds about 20,000 distinct CDR3 sequences, roughly two fifths seen once. The sample was breast tumor tissue. These receptors all stem from a female donor with breast cancer. Some clones in this sample may be carry-over from other donors' samples. CDR3s include the opening cysteine and the closing phenylalanine or tryptophan. Each record gives: clone size, D gene, V gene, J gene, CDR3 protein, CDR3 DNA. D genes are given only for firm matches. A clone size is listed for some rows: how often the clone was seen (once, few, many), or a class if it is expanded.

many	.	TRBV20-1	TRBJ2-3	CSAKAPVLAHDTQYF	TGCAGTGCTAAGGCGCCCGTCCTAGCCCACGATACGCAGTATTTT
.	.	TRBV20-1	TRBJ2-7	CSARGDTGEGYEQYF	TGCAGTGCTAGAGGTGACACGGGAGAGGGGTACGAGCAGTACTTC
.	TRBD2	TRBV20-1	TRBJ2-3	CSARDPSGRADTQYF	TGCAGTGCTAGAGATCCTAGCGGGAGGGCGGATACGCAGTATTTT
.	.	TRBV5-1	TRBJ2-7	CASTSGFSSYEQYF	TGTGCCAGCACCTCGGGCTTCAGCTCCTACGAGCAGTACTTC
many	TRBD1	TRBV7-8	TRBJ2-3	CASSPISETGPNTDTQYF	TGTGCCAGCAGCCCAATATCCGAGACAGGGCCCAACACAGATACGCAGTATTTT
many	.	TRBV2	TRBJ1-2	CASSELRGYGYTF	TGTGCCAGCAGTGAGCTCCGGGGCTATGGCTACACCTTC
medium-sized	.	TRBV7-9	TRBJ2-2	CASSVDTGELFF	TGTGCCAGCAGTGTTGACACCGGGGAGCTGTTTTTT
.	.	TRBV20-1	TRBJ2-1	CSASAHEQFF	TGCAGTGCCAGCGCCCATGAGCAGTTCTTC
many	.	TRBV2	TRBJ1-2	CASRGRLFGYTF	TGTGCCAGCAGGGGGCGGCTCTTTGGCTACACCTTC
medium-sized	.	TRBV2	TRBJ2-5	CASSEQQLQETQYF	TGTGCCAGCAGTGAACAACAGCTCCAAGAGACCCAGTACTTC
.	.	TRBV5-1	TRBJ1-4	CASSLVGEKLFF	TGCGCCAGCAGCTTGGTGGGTGAAAAACTCTTTTTT
once	TRBD2	TRBV28	TRBJ2-7	CASSSAGRGYGQYF	TGTGCCAGCAGTAGTGCCGGGAGGGGATACGGGCAGTACTTC
many	TRBD2	TRBV6-5	TRBJ2-1	CASSRTSGTYNEQFF	TGTGCCAGCAGCAGGACTAGCGGGACATACAATGAGCAGTTCTTC
many	.	TRBV11-3	TRBJ2-1	CASSLVLGGEQFF	TGTGCCAGCAGCCTAGTATTAGGGGGTGAGCAGTTCTTC
.	TRBD2	TRBV15	TRBJ2-1	CATSREETSGSPYNVQFF	TGTGCCACCAGCAGAGAGGAGACTAGCGGGAGCCCCTACAATGTGCAGTTCTTC
many	TRBD2	TRBV6-1	TRBJ2-5	CASRIRTSGEETQYF	TGTGCCAGCAGAATTCGGACTAGCGGGGAAGAGACCCAGTACTTC
.	.	TRBV20-1	TRBJ1-2	CSASHGGYTF	TGCAGTGCGTCCCATGGGGGCTACACCTTC
.	.	TRBV14	TRBJ2-7	CASSQDRRASGDVDEQYF	TGTGCCAGCAGCCAAGACCGCAGGGCTTCCGGGGATGTGGACGAGCAGTACTTC
many	TRBD1	TRBV6-1	TRBJ2-6	CASRTGGSGANVLTF	TGTGCCAGCAGGACAGGGGGTTCGGGGGCCAACGTCCTGACTTTC
medium-sized	TRBD1	TRBV7-6	TRBJ2-7	CASSIAGTGVDEQYF	TGTGCCAGCAGCATAGCCGGGACAGGGGTGGACGAGCAGTACTTC
many	.	TRBV7-2	TRBJ2-2	CASSLGLHNGELFF	TGTGCCAGCAGCTTAGGCCTACATAACGGGGAGCTGTTTTTT
.	TRBD2	TRBV4-1	TRBJ2-5	CASSPGTSGRWETQYF	TGCGCCAGCAGCCCGGGGACTAGCGGGAGGTGGGAGACCCAGTACTTC
many	TRBD2	TRBV9	TRBJ2-3	CASSVVGLAGGDTQYF	TGTGCCAGCAGCGTAGTAGGACTAGCGGGAGGGGATACGCAGTATTTT
.	.	TRBV19	TRBJ2-7	CASSILGGGEQYF	TGTGCCAGTAGTATTTTGGGGGGCGGGGAGCAGTACTTC
many	TRBD2	TRBV5-8	TRBJ2-7	CARARLAAPLTYEQYF	TGTGCCAGAGCCCGTCTAGCGGCACCTCTGACCTACGAGCAGTACTTC
.	.	TRBV2	TRBJ2-3	CASSAGALTQYF	TGTGCCAGCAGTGCCGGGGCTCTTACGCAGTATTTT
.	TRBD2	TRBV29-1	TRBJ2-7	CSVNFRTSGSYEQYF	TGCAGCGTTAACTTCCGGACTAGCGGGAGCTACGAGCAGTACTTC